The 19 T cell receptor beta chains given below trace back to one sample, sequenced in a study of blood T cells in healthy people across ages (dated by TCRdb to between 2014 and 2016). Libraries were made using 5' RACE. Instrument used: Illumina HiSeq 2500. A second 7 to 11 cycle PCR used a sample-barcoded 5' primer and a J-beta primer mix. TCRdb itself trimmed the public reads at Q25 with fastp, ran MiXCR and retained productive beta chains. Duplicate CDR3 protein sequences are folded into a single record with the most common DNA and genes. The sample data list 700,000 to 900,000 distinct CDR3 sequences, and approximately 55% of these were observed just once. The leading ten clones occupy roughly 40% of the sample. Material: blood. The receptors were gathered from a man at least 80 years old in good health.

The chain is built from TRBV27 and TRBJ2-1, with 11 bases that match TRBD2. This CDR3 has 15 amino acids. Germline-derived CDR1 and CDR2 are MNHEY and SMNVEV (reference sequence). Germline trimming cut 8 bases from V and 9 bases from J; bases unmatched to any gene: 12. The CDR3 is CASYRHGLAGPEQFF. As DNA, the CDR3 is TGTGCCAGCTACCGCCACGGACTAGCGGGCCCTGAGCAGTTCTTC.

The rearrangement joins TRBV7-2 to TRBJ2-3; 11 positions agree with TRBD1. The V gene's germline CDR1 is SGHTA and CDR2 FQGNSA. V lost 0 bases, J lost 5 bases, and 4 bases stayed unmatched. The length of the CDR3 is 16 residues. In DNA form, the CDR3 reads TGTGCCAGCAGCTTAGCCGGGACAGGGGGTCAAGATACGCAGTATTTT. Protein: CASSLAGTGGQDTQYF.

Only one count was recorded for this clonotype. The chain is built from TRBV5-1 and TRBJ2-4; D is unresolved. Gene TRBJ2-7 matches the end of the DNA better, so the J call may be wrong. Germline lookup yields CDR1 SGHRS and CDR2 YFSETQ. The CDR3 is made up of 13 amino acids. CDR3: CASSRLETYEQYF. CDR3 in DNA: TGCGCCAGCAGCAGACTGGAAACCTACGAGCAGTACTTC.

The chain employs TRBV29-1 and TRBJ1-3; D is perhaps TRBD1 (6 bases). Germline lookup yields CDR1 SQVTM and CDR2 ANQGSEA. The CDR3 length is 13 residues. The germline V and J ends were trimmed by 7 bases and 0 bases, with 10 bases remaining between them. The CDR3, as DNA: TGCAGCGGCTTCAGGGGCTCTGGAAACACCATATATTTT. Protein: CSGFRGSGNTIYF.

Of note for this clonotype: A much larger clone differs by one base, so this may be a read error. Here the CDR3 DNA reads TGTGCCAGCAGTTCCCCGGCGGGAGGGACCCACGAGCAGTACTTC. It translates to CASSSPAGGTHEQYF. V usage is TRBV27 and J usage is TRBJ2-5, with 9 bases matching TRBD2. The J call may be incorrect, as the DNA end agrees better with TRBJ2-7. The CDR3 consists of 15 residues. The V gene's germline CDR1 is MNHEY and CDR2 SMNVEV (reference sequence).

About this clonotype itself: At one of its ends the junction is not consistent with the germline gene, which may arise from a read error. The chain is built from TRBV4-1 and TRBJ2-5, with D perhaps TRBD1 (5 bases). Per germline, CDR1 MGHRA and CDR2 YSYEKL. The length of the CDR3 is 15 residues. Here the CDR3 reads CASSEEGRVQETQYF. CDR3 DNA sequence: TGCGCCAGCAGCGAAGAAGGCAGGGTCCAAGAGACCCAGTACTTC.

This clonotype was found once. The chain joins TRBV29-1 to TRBJ1-2; maybe TRBD1 (6 bases). Germline values: CDR1 SQVTM, CDR2 ANQGSEA. CDR3 length: 14 amino acids. The V end lost 3 bases, the J end lost 0 bases, and 11 bases lay between the germline ends. Here the CDR3 reads CSVERQGTNYGYTF. CDR3 bases: TGCAGCGTTGAGCGGCAGGGGACTAACTATGGCTACACCTTC.

The chain employs TRBV20-1 and TRBJ2-1; 12 bases line up with TRBD2. CDR1 and CDR2 from the germline V gene are DFQATT and SNEGSKA (reference sequence). J was trimmed by 7 bases and V by 0 bases; bases with no gene match: 10. This CDR3 has 17 amino acids. The DNA for the CDR3 is TGCAGTGCTAGAGATTACCTAGCGGGAGGGCCGGGGAATGAGCAGTTCTTC. This gives the protein CSARDYLAGGPGNEQFF.

The gene calls are TRBV12-3 or TRBV12-4 and TRBJ2-5; 8 bases map to TRBD2. CDR3 length: 15 amino acids. J lost 4 bases, V lost 2 bases, and 6 bases had no gene match. CDR3 bases: TGTGCCAGCAGTTTAACGGGAGGGCGATCAGAGACCCAGTACTTC. Translated, it gives CASSLTGGRSETQYF.

The rearrangement joins TRBV2 to TRBJ2-5, with 7 bases that match TRBD1. The CDR3 is made up of 11 amino acids. J gave up 11 bases and V 4 bases, and 4 bases lay outside the gene matches. The germline gives CDR1 SNHLY, CDR2 FYNNEI. The CDR3 loop is CASSARTGQYF. The DNA of the CDR3 is TGTGCCAGCAGTGCTCGGACAGGACAGTACTTC.

This clonotype was recorded a few times. The V gene is TRBV6-5, the J gene TRBJ2-7; 10 bases are a match to TRBD2. CDR3 size: 15 residues. J gave up 5 bases and V 6 bases, and 10 bases lay outside the gene matches. The germline V gene encodes CDR1 MNHEY and CDR2 SVGAGI. CDR3 protein: CASRDGSSGSHEQYF. The CDR3 DNA follows: TGTGCCAGCAGGGACGGCTCTAGCGGGAGCCACGAGCAGTACTTC.

This clonotype was seen more than once but under ten times. The chain combines TRBV24-1 with TRBJ2-2; D remains ambiguous. Trimming cost V 1 base and J 11 bases, with 4 bases left between them. Germline V gene data show CDR1 as KGHDR and CDR2 as SFDVKD. The CDR3 extends over 11 amino acids. In DNA, the CDR3 is TGTGCCACCAGTGATTTTGGCGAGCTGTTTTTT. Translated, it gives CATSDFGELFF.

The chain recombines TRBV12-3 or TRBV12-4 with TRBJ2-1, with 12 bases that match TRBD2. Germline trimming cut 6 bases from V and 0 bases from J; bases unmatched to any gene: 6. The CDR3 runs to 17 residues. In DNA, the CDR3 is TGTGCCAGCAGCCGGACGACTAGCGGGAGCTCCTACAATGAGCAGTTCTTC. Translated: CASSRTTSGSSYNEQFF.

The V and J genes are TRBV7-9 and TRBJ1-4; no reliable D call. Trimming took off 5 bases at V and 7 bases at J, with 8 bases between the two ends. This CDR3 comprises 12 residues. CDR1 and CDR2 (germline): SEHNR, FQNEAQ (reference sequence). The CDR3 sequence is CASSPRPEKLFF. The CDR3 region has the DNA TGTGCCAGCAGCCCCCGACCTGAAAAACTGTTTTTT. Supplemented by reference TRBV7-9 and TRBJ1-4, the full variable domain reads DTGVSQNPRHKITKRGQNVTFRCDPISEHNRLYWYRQTLGQGPEFLTYFQNEAQLEKSRLLSDRFSAERPKGSFSTLEIQRTEQGDSAMYLCASSPRPEKLFFGSGTQLSVL.

Remarks on this clonotype: Its ends do not fully match the called genes, so a read error is possible. The CDR3 coding sequence is TGTGTCAGCAGGAAAGCAGGGGGGACCTACGAGCAGTACTTC. It yields the protein CVSRKAGGTYEQYF. The chain employs TRBV27 and TRBJ2-7; TRBD1 is a possible D gene (7 bases). Germline CDR1 MNHEY, CDR2 SMNVEV (reference sequence). The CDR3 totals 14 residues.

There are a few counts of this clonotype. The chain is built from TRBV6-2 or TRBV6-3 and TRBJ2-5; D is possibly TRBD2 (5 bases). CDR1 is MNHEY and CDR2 is SVGEGT in the germline V gene. The CDR3 runs to 14 residues. Trimming shortened V by 0 bases and J by 5 bases, and 10 bases separated the two germline ends. In DNA form, the CDR3 reads TGTGCCAGCAGTTACTCCGGACTGGGGGAGACCCAGTACTTC. This codes for CASSYSGLGETQYF.

The V call is TRBV6-2 or TRBV6-3, the J call TRBJ2-7; tentatively, D is TRBD1 or TRBD2 (5 bases each). Trimming shortened V by 6 bases and J by 1 base, and 16 bases separated the two germline ends. The germline CDR1 and CDR2 sequences are MNHEY and SVGEGT. This CDR3 is built from 15 residues. For the CDR3, the DNA is TGTGCCAGCAGCCCCAGTGGGACCTTTTCCTACGAGCAGTACTTC. It codes for CASSPSGTFSYEQYF.

This clonotype occurred once. V usage is TRBV3-1 and J usage is TRBJ1-1; 8 nucleotides agree with TRBD1. The CDR3 extends over 14 amino acids. From germline, CDR1 is LGHDT and CDR2 YNNKEL (reference sequence). Germline trimming cut 4 bases from V and 7 bases from J; bases unmatched to any gene: 8. The CDR3 region has the DNA TGTGCCAGCAGCCCAGGAAGACAGGGGAGTGAAGCTTTCTTT. Translated, it gives CASSPGRQGSEAFF.

This clonotype was detected a few times. The CDR3 spells CATSKSGQGLNEQFF. In DNA form, the CDR3 reads TGTGCCACCAGTAAAAGTGGACAGGGGTTGAATGAGCAGTTCTTC. The V gene is TRBV24-1, the J gene TRBJ2-1, with 9 nucleotides matching TRBD1. CDR3 size: 15 residues. Germline V gene lookup returns CDR1 KGHDR and CDR2 SFDVKD. Germline trimming cut 6 bases from V and 7 bases from J; bases unmatched to any gene: 9.